These 26 T cell receptor beta chains came from one sample sequenced in a study of vaccination and CD4 T cells after COVID-19. The treatment denotes: approximately nine-day PBMC culture with coronavirus spike peptide pools or control peptides (ViraFEST assay). Cultured CD4+ T-cell DNA underwent Oncomine TCR Beta short-read sequencing. TCRdb re-derived calls from the PCR reads in MiXCR, one entry per CDR3 protein. The repertoire has roughly 6,900 distinct CDR3 sequences, about 79% of them found once; the top ten carry around a third. What these receptors recognize is not known. Sequenced input: CD4+ T cells from blood, cultured in vitro. The receptors come from a human donor who had recovered from COVID-19.

The genes are TRBV6-2 or TRBV6-3 and TRBJ1-5; D possibly corresponds to TRBD1 (5 bases). The germline V gene encodes CDR1 MNHEY and CDR2 SVGEGT. This CDR3 comprises 11 residues. Trimming removed 5 bases at V and 8 bases at J, with 7 bases between. CDR3 protein: CASSQGEPQHF. CDR3 nucleotide sequence: TGTGCCAGCAGTCAGGGCGAGCCCCAGCATTTT.

The chain employs TRBV7-2 and TRBJ1-2; 9 positions match TRBD1. Germline trimming cut 6 bases from V and 4 bases from J; bases unmatched to any gene: 9. The CDR3 length is 15 residues. Germline V gives CDR1 SGHTA, CDR2 FQGNSA. DNA for the CDR3: TGTGCCAGCAGTACCCCCGGACAGGGGATCTATGGCTACACCTTC. The encoded protein is CASSTPGQGIYGYTF.

The CDR3 region is CSARDSGGGSPDTQYF. The CDR3 coding sequence is TGCAGTGCTAGAGATTCGGGCGGGGGGTCGCCAGATACGCAGTATTTT. The V and J genes are TRBV20-1 and TRBJ2-3; 8 positions match TRBD2. CDR1 and CDR2 (germline): DFQATT, SNEGSKA (reference sequence). V was clipped by 0 bases and J by 4 bases; unmatched bases: 9. The CDR3 extends over 16 amino acids.

V and J are TRBV19 and TRBJ1-2; 8 bases fit TRBD1. Germline CDR1 is LNHDA and CDR2 is SQIVND (reference sequence). Germline trimming cut 4 bases from V and 8 bases from J; bases unmatched to any gene: 6. This CDR3 spans 13 amino acids. The CDR3 is CASSTGQGRGYTF. CDR3 DNA: TGTGCCAGTAGTACCGGACAGGGTCGAGGCTACACCTTC.

This clonotype has only one observation. This chain links TRBV7-2 with TRBJ2-7; 13 bases map to TRBD2. Germline V gene sequence: CDR1 SGHTA, CDR2 FQGNSA. The CDR3 is 15 amino acids. V trimming: 5 bases; J trimming: 2 bases; junction bases outside the gene matches: 3. The CDR3 nucleotides read TGTGCCAGCAGCCGACTAGCGGGGGGCACCTACGAGCAGTACTTC. Translating it yields CASSRLAGGTYEQYF.

As to this clonotype: Germline and junction disagree at one end, which may indicate a read error. The rearrangement uses TRBV10-2 and TRBJ1-1, with 7 bases that match TRBD1. Germline V gene sequence: CDR1 WSHSY, CDR2 SAAADI. The CDR3 runs 14 residues. CDR3 region: CASSEGTVNTEAFF. In nucleotides, the CDR3 is TGTGCCAGCAGTGAAGGGACAGTGAACACTGAAGCTTTCTTT.

The CDR3 loop reads CASSLTGGVDEAFF. In DNA form, the CDR3 reads TGTGCCAGCAGCCTCACAGGGGGCGTGGATGAAGCTTTCTTT. The rearrangement links TRBV7-2 to TRBJ1-1, with 9 bases aligning to TRBD1. Germline V CDR1 and CDR2: SGHTA, FQGNSA. V lost 5 bases and J lost 7; bases outside the gene matches: 8. There are 14 residues in the CDR3.

V gene TRBV19 combines with J gene TRBJ2-1; D possibly corresponds to TRBD1 (6 bases). The CDR3 runs 13 residues. V dropped 6 bases and J dropped 5 bases, with 11 bases sitting between them. CDR1 and CDR2 (germline): LNHDA, SQIVND (reference sequence). Written as DNA, the CDR3 is TGTGCCAGTAGCCCGACAGGAAACAATGAGCAGTTCTTC. Translated: CASSPTGNNEQFF.

The chain carries TRBV6-1 and TRBJ2-5; D call uncertain. The V end was cut by 2 bases, the J end by 5 bases, with 12 bases between. CDR1 MNHNS and CDR2 SASEGT come from the germline V gene. CDR3 length equals 14 residues. The CDR3 is CASSELNQEETQYF. CDR3 coding DNA: TGTGCCAGCAGTGAACTAAATCAAGAGGAGACCCAGTACTTC.

The genes are TRBV7-8 and TRBJ2-7; possibly TRBD1 or TRBD2 for D (5 bases each). Trimming removed 4 bases at V and 6 bases at J, with 13 bases between. Germline CDR1 and CDR2: SGHVS and FQNEAQ. This CDR3 is built from 13 residues. The CDR3 is CASSSQGESEQYF. In DNA, the CDR3 is TGTGCCAGCAGCTCACAAGGGGAGTCCGAGCAGTACTTC.

Only a few counts were recorded for this clonotype. This sequence joins TRBV6-1 and TRBJ1-2; D is undetermined. The V end lost 3 bases, the J end lost 7 bases, and 18 bases lay between the germline ends. Per germline, CDR1 MNHNS and CDR2 SASEGT. This CDR3 comprises 15 residues. The CDR3 DNA reads TGTGCCAGCAGTGATGGAAACTGGGTCCCGGGTGGCTACACCTTC. As protein: CASSDGNWVPGGYTF.

The chain recombines TRBV7-9 with TRBJ2-1, with 7 nucleotides matching TRBD2. V gave up 3 bases and J gave up 2 bases; unmatched junction bases: 4. Germline assignment: CDR1 SEHNR and CDR2 FQNEAQ (reference sequence). The CDR3 is made up of 15 amino acids. The CDR3 loop reads CASSFPGGTYNEQFF. CDR3 DNA sequence: TGTGCCAGCAGCTTCCCGGGGGGAACCTACAATGAGCAGTTCTTC.

The CDR3 region is CASSIGGSGGAPYF. As DNA, the CDR3 is TGTGCCAGTAGTATAGGTGGTAGCGGGGGGGCTCCGTACTTC. The chain recombines TRBV19 with TRBJ2-5; TRBD2 matches 11 bases. The CDR3 is 14 amino acids. Germline loops: CDR1 LNHDA, CDR2 SQIVND (reference sequence). Trimming cost V 1 base and J 13 bases; bases outside gene matches: 8.

This clonotype was seen once. Written as DNA, the CDR3 is TGTGCCAGCAGTCCCGTCTCCTATGGCTACACCTTC. It yields the protein CASSPVSYGYTF. This sequence joins TRBV6-1 and TRBJ1-2; D not resolved. With 5 bases removed from V and 4 bases from J, the gap between germline ends came to 8 bases. In germline, CDR1 is MNHNS, CDR2 SASEGT. The CDR3 is made up of 12 amino acids.

The chain couples TRBV10-2 to TRBJ1-2, with D possibly TRBD1 on 5 matching bases. The CDR3 sequence is 13 residues long. Trimming took 2 bases from V and 4 from J, leaving 8 bases between them. Germline V gene lookup returns CDR1 WSHSY and CDR2 SAAADI. The CDR3 DNA reads as TGCGCCAGCAGTGAGCGGCAGGGCTATGGCTACACCTTC. Its protein is CASSERQGYGYTF.

This chain links TRBV28 with TRBJ1-1, with D uncertain. Between the trimmed V and J ends, which lost 10 bases and 0 bases, there was a span of 9 bases. CDR1 is MDHEN, CDR2 SYDVKM, per germline. The CDR3 runs 12 residues. The CDR3 region is CATNRMNTEAFF. CDR3 nucleotide sequence: TGTGCCACCAACCGCATGAACACTGAAGCTTTCTTT. The full variable domain, rest sourced from reference TRBV28 and TRBJ1-1, is DVKVTQSSRYLVKRTGEKVFLECVQDMDHENMFWYRQDPGLGLRLIYFSYDVKMKEKGDIPEGYSVSREKKERFSLILESASTNQTSMYLCATNRMNTEAFFGQGTRLTVV.

This chain links TRBV20-1 with TRBJ2-1; maybe TRBD2 (6 bases). The CDR3 extends over 16 amino acids. V dropped 0 bases and J dropped 0 bases, with 12 bases sitting between them. The V gene's germline CDR1 is DFQATT and CDR2 SNEGSKA (reference sequence). The CDR3: CSARDGGRSSYNEQFF. CDR3 coding DNA: TGCAGTGCTAGAGATGGAGGGCGAAGCTCCTACAATGAGCAGTTCTTC.

The chain employs TRBV7-3 and TRBJ2-3; no clear D gene. The CDR3 consists of 13 residues. V was clipped by 5 bases and J by 4 bases, with 10 bases between them. Germline V gene sequence: CDR1 SGHTA, CDR2 FQGTGA. CDR3 nucleotide sequence: TGTGCCAGCAGCCTGGGGTGGGCAGATACGCAGTATTTT. Protein product: CASSLGWADTQYF.

Details on this clonotype: The junction differs from germline at one of its ends, possibly a read error. V is TRBV19 and J is TRBJ2-2; D is undetermined. The CDR3 consists of 15 residues. The V gene's germline CDR1 is LNHDA and CDR2 SQIVND (reference sequence). CDR3 loop: CAGSIVGSNTGELFF. The CDR3 DNA is TGTGCCGGTAGTATAGTGGGCAGTAACACCGGGGAGCTGTTTTTT.

V usage is TRBV6-2 or TRBV6-3 and J usage is TRBJ1-1; D gene ambiguous. Between the trimmed V and J ends, which lost 6 bases and 4 bases, there was a span of 9 bases. Looked up from germline, CDR1 is MNHEY and CDR2 is SVGEGT. CDR3 length: 12 amino acids. The CDR3 sequence: CASRVRGTEAFF. The CDR3, as DNA: TGTGCCAGCAGAGTCCGGGGCACTGAAGCTTTCTTT.

V is TRBV12-3 or TRBV12-4 and J is TRBJ1-2; 7 positions match TRBD1. CDR3 length equals 14 residues. Unmatched junction bases numbered 8, after V lost 5 bases and J lost 5 bases. The DNA of the CDR3 is TGTGCCAGCAGTGATCGGGACAGTCTATATGGCTACACCTTC. Translated, it gives CASSDRDSLYGYTF.

V usage is TRBV6-1 and J usage is TRBJ2-2; no clear D. Trimming left V 6 bases short and J 2 bases short, with 10 bases between. The CDR3 has 14 amino acids. Germline CDR1 is MNHNS and CDR2 is SASEGT. CDR3 loop: CASSRDLNTGELFF. CDR3 nucleotide sequence: TGTGCCAGCAGCAGAGACTTAAACACCGGGGAGCTGTTTTTT.

This clonotype was seen a single time. The chain combines TRBV2 with TRBJ2-2; 7 bases map to TRBD1. There are 16 residues in the CDR3. The germline CDR1 and CDR2 sequences are SNHLY and FYNNEI. V lost 1 base, J lost 3 bases, and 5 bases stayed unmatched. This CDR3 is CASSEGQGIYTGELFF. CDR3 sequence (DNA): TGTGCCAGCAGTGAAGGACAGGGTATTTACACCGGGGAGCTGTTTTTT.

On this clonotype: Germline is not matched at one junction end, which may reflect a read error. V usage is TRBV7-7 and J usage is TRBJ1-6; 8 positions match TRBD1. Looked up from germline, CDR1 is SSHAT and CDR2 is FNYEAQ (reference sequence). The CDR3 length is 15 residues. CDR3 protein: CASSLGAGGNSPLHF. Here the CDR3 DNA reads TGTGCTAGCAGCCTTGGGGCAGGGGGCAATTCACCCCTCCACTTT.

The chain employs TRBV7-9 and TRBJ2-3, with no clear D. This CDR3 is built from 13 residues. Germline V lookup: CDR1 SEHNR, CDR2 FQNEAQ (reference sequence). Deletions cut 5 bases from V and 6 bases from J, with 12 bases between. The CDR3 is CASSNDPRDTQYF. DNA for the CDR3: TGTGCCAGCAGCAATGACCCGAGGGATACGCAGTATTTT.

The V and J genes are TRBV15 and TRBJ1-3, with TRBD1 identical over 8 bases. Germline V CDR1 and CDR2: LNHNV, YYDKDF (reference sequence). The CDR3 has 15 residues. Unmatched junction bases numbered 6, after V lost 0 bases and J lost 8 bases. Written as DNA, the CDR3 is TGTGCCACCAGCAGAGAGACAGGGGCGTGGGACACCATATATTTT. This codes for CATSRETGAWDTIYF.